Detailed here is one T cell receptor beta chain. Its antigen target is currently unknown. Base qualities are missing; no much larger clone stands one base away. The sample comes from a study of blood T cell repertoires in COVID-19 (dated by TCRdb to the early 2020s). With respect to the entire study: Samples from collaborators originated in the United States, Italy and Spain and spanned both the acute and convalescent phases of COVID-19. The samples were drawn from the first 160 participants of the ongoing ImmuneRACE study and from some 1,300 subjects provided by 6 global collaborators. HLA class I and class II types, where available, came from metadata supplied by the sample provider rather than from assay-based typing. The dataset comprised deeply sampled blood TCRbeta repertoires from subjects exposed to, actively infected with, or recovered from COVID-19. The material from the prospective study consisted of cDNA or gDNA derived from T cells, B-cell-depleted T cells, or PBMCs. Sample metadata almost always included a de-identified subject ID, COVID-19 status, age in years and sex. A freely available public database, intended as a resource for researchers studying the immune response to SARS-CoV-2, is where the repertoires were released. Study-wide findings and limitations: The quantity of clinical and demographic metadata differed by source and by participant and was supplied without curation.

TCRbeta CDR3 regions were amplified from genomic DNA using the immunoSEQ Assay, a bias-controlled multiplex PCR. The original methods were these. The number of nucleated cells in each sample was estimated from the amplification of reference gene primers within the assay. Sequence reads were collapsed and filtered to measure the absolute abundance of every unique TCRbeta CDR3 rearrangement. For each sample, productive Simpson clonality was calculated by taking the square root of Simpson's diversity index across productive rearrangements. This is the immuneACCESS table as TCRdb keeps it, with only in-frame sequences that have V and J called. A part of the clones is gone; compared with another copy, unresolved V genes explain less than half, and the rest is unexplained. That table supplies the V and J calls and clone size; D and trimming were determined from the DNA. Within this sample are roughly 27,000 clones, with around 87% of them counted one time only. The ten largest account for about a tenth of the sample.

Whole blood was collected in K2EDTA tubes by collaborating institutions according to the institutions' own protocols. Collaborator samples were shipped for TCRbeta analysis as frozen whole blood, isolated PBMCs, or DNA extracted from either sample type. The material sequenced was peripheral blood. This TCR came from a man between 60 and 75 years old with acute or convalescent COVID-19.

This receptor has the CDR3 CASSLGQGTDTQYF. The nucleotide sequence is given as TGTGCCAGCAGTTTGGGACAGGGAACAGATACGCAGTATTTT. This chain joins TRBV27 to TRBJ2-3, and TRBD1 aligns with 9 junction nucleotides. According to the germline V gene (reference sequence), CDR1 reads MNHEY and CDR2 reads SMNVEV. Counted from cysteine to phenylalanine, this CDR3 has 14 amino acids. Only the CDR3 DNA stays, 42 bases, in frame from base 1. V lost 3 bases and J lost 3 bases, and the count of bases not matched to a germline gene is 1.